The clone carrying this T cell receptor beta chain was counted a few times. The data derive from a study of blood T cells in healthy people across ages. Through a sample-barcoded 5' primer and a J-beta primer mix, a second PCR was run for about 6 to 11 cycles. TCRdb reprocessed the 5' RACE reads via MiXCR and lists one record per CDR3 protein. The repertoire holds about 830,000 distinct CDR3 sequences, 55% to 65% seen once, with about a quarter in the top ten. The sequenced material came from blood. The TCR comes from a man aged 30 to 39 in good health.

The CDR3 spells CASSQDLLARSSYEQYF. CDR3 bases: TGTGCCAGCAGCCAAGATCTCCTAGCGAGGAGCTCCTACGAGCAGTACTTC. V gene TRBV4-2 combines with J gene TRBJ2-7; TRBD2 might be the D (6 bases). CDR1 is LGHNA and CDR2 is YNFKEQ in the germline V gene. V gave up 0 bases and J gave up 0 bases, with 15 bases separating them. There are 17 residues in the CDR3.